This T cell receptor (beta chain) comes out of a study of blood T cell repertoires in COVID-19. Study-wide context: The samples span acute and convalescent COVID-19 from the United States, Italy and Spain. The analysed material was cDNA or gDNA that came from T cells, B-cell-depleted T cells, or PBMCs.

The CDR3 contains 16 residues. V was pared by 0 bases and J by 6 bases, with 12 bases of the junction left unmatched. CDR1 SGHDT and CDR2 YYEEEE come from the germline V gene. In this sample, this clone turned up once. Original handling: Reference gene primer amplification gave estimated nucleated cell counts. TCRdb's table, derived via immunoSEQ multiplex PCR, lists solely in-frame clones and lacks some. V and J calls and clone size follow that table, whereas D and trimming were derived from the DNA. This table holds under 300,000 clones, approximately 88% found once. The V gene is TRBV5-6, the J gene TRBJ2-7; 7 nucleotides align to TRBD2. The sequence derives from a woman aged 35 to 49 who had recovered from COVID-19. Material: peripheral blood. As DNA, the CDR3 is TGTGCCAGCAGCTTGGGGCTGTCTCGACTAGCAGGCGAGCAGTACTTC. Translating gives CASSLGLSRLAGEQYF.